The sequence of this TCR beta chain was determined in a study of patients and donors after allogeneic stem cell transplantation. V gave up 5 bases and J gave up 3 bases; unmatched junction bases: 7. Germline CDR1 SGHRS, CDR2 YFSETQ. This CDR3 region has 15 residues. One entry per CDR3 protein, called by TCRdb with MiXCR from the RT-PCR reads. The data contain about a million distinct CDR3 sequences, more than 15% of them singletons. In this sample, this clonotype turned up a few times. Sequencing was done on a sample of blood, either unsorted or a sorted T cell fraction (not recorded which). The chain uses TRBV5-1 and TRBJ2-3; 9 nucleotides align to TRBD2. The receptor comes from a human donor who was either an allogeneic HSCT recipient or a stem cell or donor lymphocyte infusion donor (not recorded which). It is not recorded whose cells these are; they may come from a transplant donor. The CDR3 region is CASRARGGETDTQYF. The CDR3, as DNA: TGCGCCAGCAGGGCTCGCGGGGGGGAGACAGATACGCAGTATTTT.